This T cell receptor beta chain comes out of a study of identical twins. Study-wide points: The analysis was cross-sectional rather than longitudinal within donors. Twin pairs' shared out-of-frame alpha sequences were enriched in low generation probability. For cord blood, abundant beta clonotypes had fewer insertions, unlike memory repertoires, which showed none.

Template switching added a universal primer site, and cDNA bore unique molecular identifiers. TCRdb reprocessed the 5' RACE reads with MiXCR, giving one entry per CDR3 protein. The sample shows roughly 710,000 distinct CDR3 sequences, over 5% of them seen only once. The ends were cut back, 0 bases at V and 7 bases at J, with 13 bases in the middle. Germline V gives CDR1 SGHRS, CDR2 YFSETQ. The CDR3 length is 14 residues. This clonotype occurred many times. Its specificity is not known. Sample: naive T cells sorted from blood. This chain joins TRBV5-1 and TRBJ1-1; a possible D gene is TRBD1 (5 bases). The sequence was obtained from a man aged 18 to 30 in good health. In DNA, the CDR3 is TGCGCCAGCAGCTTGGTTGAGAAGGGGATTGAAGCTTTCTTT. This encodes CASSLVEKGIEAFF.